The clone carrying this T cell receptor beta chain was counted between two and nine times. Exclusion followed for patients with uncontrolled infection, other autoimmune disease, pregnancy or lactation. Amplified regions were TCR beta CDR3 sequences from RNA transcripts. A set of HTBI primers served as the primers for a first-round RT-PCR of the TCR CDR3. TCRdb recomputed calls from the multiplex PCR reads with MiXCR, one row per CDR3 protein. The data show under 200,000 distinct CDR3 sequences, with approximately 9% seen just once and around 20% held by the top ten. The data are from a study of T cells in Graves' hyperthyroidism and ophthalmopathy. CDR1 SGHDT and CDR2 YYEEEE come from the germline V gene. Trimming left V 4 bases short and J 2 bases short, with 20 bases between. This CDR3 is 17 amino acids long.

Sequenced: blood. The clonotype was recovered from a young woman with Graves' hyperthyroidism that later progressed to Graves' ophthalmopathy. V and J are TRBV5-6 and TRBJ2-3; TRBD1 might be the D (6 bases). CDR3: CASSPAIGGPYTDTQYF. The DNA of the CDR3 is TGTGCCAGCAGCCCCGCAATAGGGGGTCCCTACACAGATACGCAGTATTTT.